This T cell receptor (beta chain) came from a study of CD8 T cells in Susac syndrome. The wider study: Patients with Susac syndrome were therapy-naive, on corticosteroids, or on intravenous immunoglobulin alone at the time that blood was drawn.

CDR3 length: 16 amino acids. CDR1 and CDR2 from the germline V gene are SQVTM and ANQGSEA. V lost 5 bases, J lost 6 bases, and 23 bases lay in between. RNA amounts of roughly 0.45 to 1 ug underwent reverse transcription with random hexamers. Multiplex immunoSEQ PCR targeted 54 Vbeta and 13 Jbeta TCR beta segments. TCRdb re-called the immunoSEQ multiplex PCR reads through MiXCR, storing one row per CDR3 protein. This table holds roughly 160,000 distinct CDR3 sequences, approximately 95% found once. Sequencing targeted TCR beta in blood CD8+ and CD4+ T cells. Remarks on this clonotype: Its antigen is as yet unknown.

General study findings and limits: The CD4+ T cell repertoires of Susac syndrome were found to show no clonal expansion.

The clonotype originates from a human donor with Susac syndrome. The source material was CD4+ T cells from PBMCs. V is TRBV29-1 and J is TRBJ2-1; no reliable D call. For the CDR3, the DNA is TGCAGCGTTAACTATCCGTGGACCGCGTCGGGCAATGAGCAGTTCTTC. Translated, it gives CSVNYPWTASGNEQFF.